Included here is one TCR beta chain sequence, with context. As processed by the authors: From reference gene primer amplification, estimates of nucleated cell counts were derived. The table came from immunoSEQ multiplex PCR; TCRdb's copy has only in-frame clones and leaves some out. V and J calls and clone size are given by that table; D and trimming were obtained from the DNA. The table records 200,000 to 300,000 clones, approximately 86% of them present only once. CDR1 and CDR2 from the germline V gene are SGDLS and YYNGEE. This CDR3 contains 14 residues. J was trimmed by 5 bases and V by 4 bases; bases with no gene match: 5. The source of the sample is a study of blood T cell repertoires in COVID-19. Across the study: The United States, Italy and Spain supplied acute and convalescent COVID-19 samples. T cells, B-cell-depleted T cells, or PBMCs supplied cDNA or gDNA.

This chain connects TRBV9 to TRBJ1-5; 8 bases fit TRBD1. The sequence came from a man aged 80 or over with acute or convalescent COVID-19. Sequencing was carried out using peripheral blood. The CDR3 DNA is TGTGCCAGCAGCACCTCGACAGGGGATCAGCCCCAGCATTTT. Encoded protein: CASSTSTGDQPQHF.